This T cell receptor beta chain was found in a study of blood T cell repertoires in COVID-19 (dated by TCRdb to about 2020). Study-level background: The collaborator samples originated in the United States, Italy and Spain and spanned the acute and convalescent phases of COVID-19. Nearly every sample came with metadata listing a de-identified subject ID, COVID-19 status, age in years and sex. The dataset comprised deeply sampled blood TCRbeta repertoires from subjects exposed to, actively infected with, or recovered from COVID-19. The prospective study material was composed of cDNA or gDNA derived from T cells, B-cell-depleted T cells, or PBMCs. The repertoires were made available in a free public database intended to serve as a resource for research on the immune response to SARS-CoV-2. The samples were drawn from two sources: the first 160 participants of the ongoing ImmuneRACE study, and 950 to 1,500 subjects contributed by 6 global collaborators. Where available, HLA class I and class II types were obtained from metadata supplied by the sample provider rather than from assay-based typing. Paper-wide results and their limitations: How much clinical and demographic metadata was included differed by source and by participant, and the metadata was provided uncurated.

Turning to this clone: The clone's antigen remains unknown. Per-base qualities were not stored, and no clone one base away is much larger.

The CDR3 runs 18 amino acids, cysteine and phenylalanine included. The retained sequence is limited to the CDR3, 54 bases, with the frame set at the first base. V has 5 bases trimmed and J has 7 bases trimmed; junction bases matching no gene number 18. For CDR1 and CDR2, the germline V gene (reference sequence) lists LGHDT and YNNKEL. At one collaborating source in Seattle, patients were enrolled during active infection and were followed longitudinally through the course of disease. The collaborating institutions used their own protocols to collect whole blood in K2EDTA tubes. For TCRbeta analysis, collaborators shipped samples in one of three forms: frozen whole blood, isolated PBMCs, or DNA extracted from either of those sample types. TCRbeta CDR3 regions were amplified from genomic DNA by means of the immunoSEQ Assay, a bias-controlled multiplex PCR. Regarding the original processing steps: Within the assay, amplification of reference gene primers was used to estimate how many nucleated cells each sample contained. Sequence reads were collapsed and filtered to measure the absolute abundance of every unique TCRbeta CDR3 rearrangement. For each sample, productive Simpson clonality was calculated by taking the square root of Simpson's diversity index across productive rearrangements. This immuneACCESS table, as held by TCRdb, lists in-frame sequences with V and J called but not all clones. Of the missing ones, under half trace to an unresolved V gene in checked studies; the others have no known cause. V and J calls and clone size come straight from that table; D and trimming were deduced from the DNA. This sample is represented by roughly 290,000 clones; about 85% of them were singletons. The ten largest clones represent 0.87% of the sample.

Sequences were obtained from peripheral blood. The clonotype comes from a human donor with COVID-19, enrolled during active disease. The donor label of this sample is uncertain. The rearrangement combines TRBV3-1 (or the pseudogene TRBV3-2) with TRBJ2-2; TRBD2 agrees with 8 junctional bases. CDR3 loop: CASSSWAAGEVGGGELFF. The nucleotides read TGTGCCAGCAGCTCCTGGGCAGCGGGAGAAGTCGGAGGCGGGGAGCTGTTTTTT.